These 32 T cell receptor beta chains were all obtained from the same sample, sequenced in a study of identical twins. TCRdb re-analysed the 5' RACE reads in MiXCR, keeping a single row per CDR3 protein. The table has approximately 550,000 distinct CDR3 sequences, under 25% seen once. These data were also reused for a study on yellow fever vaccine responses in identical twins.

The sample comprised CD4+ T cells sorted from blood. The receptors here all came from a young woman in good health.

V and J are TRBV5-4 and TRBJ2-2, with 7 positions matching TRBD1. Trimming cost V 1 base and J 6 bases; bases outside gene matches: 6. This CDR3 is 15 amino acids long. Per germline, CDR1 SGHNT and CDR2 YYREEE (reference sequence). DNA of the CDR3: TGTGCCAGCAGCTTGTTGACAGGGTCTCCCGGGGAGCTGTTTTTT. Its translation: CASSLLTGSPGELFF.

The sample holds a few counts of this clonotype. The gene calls are TRBV14 and TRBJ2-7; D is unresolved. The germline V gene encodes CDR1 SGHDN and CDR2 FVKESK. This CDR3 contains 16 residues. V was trimmed by 1 base and J by 0 bases, leaving 13 bases between them. The CDR3 here is CASSQASQMTSYEQYF. CDR3 coding DNA: TGTGCCAGCAGCCAAGCATCCCAGATGACCTCCTACGAGCAGTACTTC.

V gene TRBV28 combines with J gene TRBJ2-3; 7 bases align to TRBD2. J was trimmed by 7 bases and V by 4 bases; bases with no gene match: 14. Germline CDR1 and CDR2: MDHEN and SYDVKM. The CDR3 extends over 16 amino acids. DNA for the CDR3: TGTGCCAGCAGTTCGGGACTATCACATATACTGTATACGCAGTATTTT. Its protein product is CASSSGLSHILYTQYF.

This clonotype came up a few times. The V call is TRBV20-1, the J call TRBJ2-3, with 10 nucleotides matching TRBD2. The CDR3 length is 13 residues. In germline, CDR1 is DFQATT, CDR2 SNEGSKA (reference sequence). CDR3 sequence: CSVTSGATDTQYF. The CDR3, as DNA: TGCAGCGTCACTAGCGGGGCCACAGATACGCAGTATTTT.

A few counts support this clonotype. The V gene is TRBV5-1, the J gene TRBJ2-5, with 11 bases matching TRBD2. The CDR3 is 16 residues long. After removal of 0 bases from V and 3 bases from J, the junction contained 4 bases not matched to a gene. The germline CDR1 and CDR2 sequences are SGHRS and YFSETQ. For the CDR3, the DNA is TGCGCCAGCAGCTTGGAAGGGACTAGCGGAAAAGAGACCCAGTACTTC. Translation: CASSLEGTSGKETQYF.

This clonotype was seen only a few times. Compared with germline, one end of the junction differs, possibly owing to a read error. The chain couples TRBV7-9 to TRBJ2-2; D not certain. Looked up from germline, CDR1 is SEHNR and CDR2 is FQNEAQ (reference sequence). This CDR3 region has 13 residues. In nucleotides, the CDR3 is TGTGCCAGCAGCTTCGCAGACACCAGGGAGCTGTTTTTT. This encodes CASSFADTRELFF. Variable domain in full (rest from reference TRBV7-9 and TRBJ2-2): DTGVSQNPRHKITKRGQNVTFRCDPISEHNRLYWYRQTLGQGPEFLTYFQNEAQLEKSRLLSDRFSAERPKGSFSTLEIQRTEQGDSAMYLCASSFADTRELFFGEGSRLTVL.

This clonotype was seen only once. V usage is TRBV9 and J usage is TRBJ2-7; tentatively, D is TRBD2 (7 bases). The CDR3 has 15 amino acids. V gave up 2 bases and J gave up 2 bases, with 14 bases separating them. CDR1 is SGDLS, CDR2 YYNGEE, per germline. Here the CDR3 DNA reads TGTGCCAGCAGCGTGGGGGGGGCAAACACCTACGAGCAGTACTTC. Protein product: CASSVGGANTYEQYF.

The rearrangement links TRBV19 to TRBJ2-5; 7 positions match TRBD1. Trimming removed 6 bases from V and 5 bases from J; junction bases left unmatched: 6. The CDR3 has 13 amino acids. Germline values: CDR1 LNHDA, CDR2 SQIVND (reference sequence). The CDR3 region has the DNA TGTGCCAGTAGACAAGGGACAGCGGAGACCCAGTACTTC. Translation: CASRQGTAETQYF.

V is TRBV7-9 and J is TRBJ1-2; 8 bases fit TRBD1. The V and J ends lost 0 bases and 4 bases, in that order; junction bases with no gene match: 4. The CDR3 length is 15 residues. The germline gives CDR1 SEHNR, CDR2 FQNEAQ (reference sequence). CDR3 region: CASSLAGTGGYGYTF. The CDR3 DNA reads TGTGCCAGCAGCTTAGCAGGAACAGGGGGCTATGGCTACACCTTC. Full variable domain (rest looked up from reference TRBV7-9 and TRBJ1-2): DTGVSQNPRHKITKRGQNVTFRCDPISEHNRLYWYRQTLGQGPEFLTYFQNEAQLEKSRLLSDRFSAERPKGSFSTLEIQRTEQGDSAMYLCASSLAGTGGYGYTFGSGTRLTVV.

The chain couples TRBV29-1 to TRBJ2-2; 7 nucleotides line up with TRBD1. Germline CDR1 SQVTM, CDR2 ANQGSEA. V was clipped by 7 bases and J by 1 base; unmatched bases: 0. The CDR3 is 12 amino acids. The CDR3 reads CSGTGNTGELFF. CDR3 sequence (DNA): TGCAGCGGGACAGGGAACACCGGGGAGCTGTTTTTT.

The rearrangement joins TRBV5-5 to TRBJ2-3, with 7 positions matching TRBD1. CDR1 and CDR2 from the germline V gene are SGHKS and YYEKEE (reference sequence). The CDR3 spans 13 residues. The V and J ends lost 4 bases and 7 bases, in that order; junction bases with no gene match: 6. CDR3 DNA: TGTGCCAGCAGCGGACCACAGGGGTATACGCAGTATTTT. Its translation is CASSGPQGYTQYF.

The table lists this clonotype with a few counts. This rearrangement joins TRBV28 to TRBJ2-7, with a possible D match to TRBD1 (6 bases). V dropped 2 bases and J dropped 0 bases, with 11 bases sitting between them. Germline values: CDR1 MDHEN, CDR2 SYDVKM. The CDR3 loop spans 15 amino acids. DNA for the CDR3: TGTGCCAGCAGTTTAACGAGGGGGAACTCCTACGAGCAGTACTTC. Translation: CASSLTRGNSYEQYF.

CDR3 sequence reads: CASSPLGQVVYNEQFF. The CDR3 DNA is TGTGCCAGCAGCCCCTTGGGTCAGGTGGTTTACAATGAGCAGTTCTTC. V usage is TRBV7-2 and J usage is TRBJ2-1; D call uncertain. The ends were cut back, 5 bases at V and 4 bases at J, with 18 bases in the middle. There are 16 residues in the CDR3. Per the germline V gene, CDR1 is SGHTA and CDR2 is FQGNSA.

J is TRBJ2-1 and V is TRBV6-1; 9 bases match TRBD1. The CDR3 has 15 amino acids. V gave up 3 bases and J gave up 6 bases; unmatched junction bases: 6. The germline V gene encodes CDR1 MNHNS and CDR2 SASEGT. The DNA for the CDR3 is TGTGCCAGCAGTGATCGGGACAGGGTCGTCAATGAGCAGTTCTTC. Its translation is CASSDRDRVVNEQFF.

V gene TRBV7-3 combines with J gene TRBJ2-7; TRBD2 matches at 9 bases. CDR3 size: 18 residues. CDR1 is SGHTA, CDR2 FQGTGA, per germline. The V and J ends lost 1 base and 3 bases, in that order; junction bases with no gene match: 13. The CDR3 here is CASSLIDPSLAGYYEQYF. The CDR3 bases are TGTGCCAGCAGCTTAATTGACCCCTCACTAGCGGGCTACTACGAGCAGTACTTC.

The V gene is TRBV20-1, the J gene TRBJ2-3; 11 nucleotides agree with TRBD2. V was clipped by 1 base and J by 2 bases; unmatched bases: 2. The CDR3 is made up of 15 amino acids. Germline CDR1 and CDR2: DFQATT and SNEGSKA (reference sequence). CDR3 coding DNA: TGCAGTGCTAGAGGACTAGCGGGACTCACAGATACGCAGTATTTT. This gives the protein CSARGLAGLTDTQYF.

This chain links TRBV7-2 with TRBJ1-1; possible D gene TRBD1, 5 bases. V was pared by 3 bases and J by 8 bases, with 16 bases between. Germline loops: CDR1 SGHTA, CDR2 FQGNSA. The CDR3 sequence is 14 residues long. The CDR3 nucleotides are TGTGCCAGCAGCTTTCCTGGGACGGGGAGGGAAGCTTTCTTT. Amino acid sequence: CASSFPGTGREAFF.

This chain uses TRBV9 with TRBJ2-7; the D call may be TRBD1 or TRBD2 (5 bases each). The germline CDR1 and CDR2 sequences are SGDLS and YYNGEE. V shed 3 bases and J shed 6 bases, with 19 bases lying between them. The CDR3 length is 15 residues. The CDR3 DNA is TGTGCCAGCAGCGGGGACCTAGGCGCGGCGGGCGAGCAGTACTTC. The encoded protein is CASSGDLGAAGEQYF.

This clonotype was observed a single time. The chain has TRBV12-3 or TRBV12-4 and TRBJ1-1; 9 nucleotides line up with TRBD1. This CDR3 has 15 residues. The trim removed 8 bases at V and 5 bases at J, leaving 12 bases unmatched. The chain's CDR3 is CASQGGLGQGTEAFF. The CDR3, as DNA: TGTGCCAGCCAAGGGGGGTTGGGACAGGGTACTGAAGCTTTCTTT.

This rearrangement joins TRBV5-1 to TRBJ2-1; the D gene could be TRBD1 or TRBD2 (5 bases each). This CDR3 comprises 18 residues. Germline lookup yields CDR1 SGHRS and CDR2 YFSETQ. V shed 3 bases and J shed 0 bases, with 19 bases lying between them. CDR3 loop: CASSSGGEGLSSYNEQFF. CDR3 nucleotides: TGCGCCAGCAGCTCCGGAGGTGAGGGGTTAAGCTCCTACAATGAGCAGTTCTTC.

CDR3 amino acids: CASSIPLEPTEAFF. The DNA for the CDR3 is TGTGCCAGCAGTATCCCGTTAGAACCCACTGAAGCTTTCTTT. V usage is TRBV2 and J usage is TRBJ1-1; D not resolved. V lost 5 bases, J lost 4 bases, and 14 bases lay in between. The V gene's germline CDR1 is SNHLY and CDR2 FYNNEI. The CDR3 extends over 14 amino acids.

This clonotype was counted between two and nine times. The CDR3 bases are TGTGCCAGCAGAGGACTAGCGGGAGTTGAGACCCAGTACTTC. It yields the protein CASRGLAGVETQYF. The chain carries TRBV6-1 and TRBJ2-5, with 13 bases identical to TRBD2. V was clipped by 6 bases and J by 5 bases; unmatched bases: 3. This CDR3 is built from 14 residues. Germline values: CDR1 MNHNS, CDR2 SASEGT.

This clonotype was seen a handful of times. The chain carries TRBV7-9 and TRBJ2-3; D may be TRBD2 (6 bases). The CDR3 runs to 15 residues. CDR1 and CDR2 from the germline V gene are SEHNR and FQNEAQ (reference sequence). V lost 2 bases to trimming and J lost 2 bases, with 11 bases between them. As DNA, the CDR3 is TGTGCCAGCAGCTTAACCGGGGGTACCACAGATACGCAGTATTTT. It yields the protein CASSLTGGTTDTQYF.

The chain links TRBV9 to TRBJ2-1; tentatively, D is TRBD2 (6 bases). The germline gives CDR1 SGDLS, CDR2 YYNGEE. With 5 bases removed from V and 0 bases from J, the gap between germline ends came to 12 bases. This CDR3 comprises 15 residues. The CDR3 DNA reads as TGTGCCAGCAGGCCTAGCGTAAGCTCCTACAATGAGCAGTTCTTC. Translating gives CASRPSVSSYNEQFF.

This clonotype was recorded a few times. This chain joins TRBV29-1 and TRBJ1-4; D uncertain. The CDR3 loop spans 14 amino acids. V was shortened by 3 bases and J by 7 bases, with 15 bases between the two germline ends. CDR1 and CDR2 from the germline V gene are SQVTM and ANQGSEA. CDR3 sequence: CSVDYSGYGEKLFF. DNA of the CDR3: TGCAGCGTTGATTACTCGGGGTATGGTGAAAAACTGTTTTTT. Full variable domain (missing parts from reference TRBV29-1 and TRBJ1-4): SAVISQKPSRDICQRGTSLTIQCQVDSQVTMMFWYRQQPGQSLTLIATANQGSEATYESGFVIDKFPISRPNLTFSTLTVSNMSPEDSSIYLCSVDYSGYGEKLFFGSGTQLSVL.

This clonotype was picked up a small number of times. J is TRBJ2-7 and V is TRBV2; 9 positions match TRBD1. The CDR3 loop spans 14 amino acids. J gave up 3 bases and V 3 bases, and 3 bases lay outside the gene matches. The germline CDR1 and CDR2 sequences are SNHLY and FYNNEI. The CDR3 bases are TGTGCCAGCAGTGAGGTGGGACAGGGCTACGAGCAGTACGTC. It yields the protein CASSEVGQGYEQYV.

This clonotype was detected only a few times. This rearrangement joins TRBV7-6 to TRBJ2-6, with 8 bases fitting TRBD1. V trimming: 5 bases; J trimming: 3 bases; junction bases outside the gene matches: 6. The CDR3 contains 16 residues. Germline CDR1 reads SGHVS; CDR2 reads FNYEAQ. The CDR3 loop reads CASSEMTGVGANVLTF. The DNA of the CDR3 is TGTGCCAGCAGCGAAATGACAGGGGTTGGGGCCAACGTCCTGACTTTC.

The genes are TRBV20-1 and TRBJ2-3; 9 bases match TRBD2. V lost 6 bases to trimming and J lost 1 base; unmatched junction nucleotides: 5. The germline V gene has CDR1 DFQATT and CDR2 SNEGSKA (reference sequence). The CDR3 covers 14 residues. The DNA for the CDR3 is TGCAGTGCACCAGCGGGAGGAGGCACAGATACGCAGTATTTT. The encoded protein is CSAPAGGGTDTQYF.

This clonotype was observed a handful of times. The gene calls are TRBV11-1 and TRBJ2-7; 14 bases map to TRBD2. The CDR3 is 20 amino acids. V lost 2 bases, J lost 2 bases, and 14 bases stayed unmatched. The germline V gene has CDR1 SGHAT and CDR2 FQDESV (reference sequence). The CDR3 DNA is TGTGCCAGCAGCTTAACTCCGGGACTAGCGGGAGAGGGAAGACCCTACGAGCAGTACTTC. This encodes CASSLTPGLAGEGRPYEQYF.

The chain is built from TRBV7-6 and TRBJ2-1; D possibly uses TRBD1 or TRBD2 (5 bases each). Germline V gene data show CDR1 as SGHVS and CDR2 as FNYEAQ. The length of the CDR3 is 16 residues. Trimming pared 1 base from V and 12 bases from J, leaving 22 bases between. CDR3 DNA sequence: TGTGCCAGCAGCTTAGTATTGGGGGAAGCGGTCGGGGTGCAGTTCTTC. Protein: CASSLVLGEAVGVQFF.

The gene calls are TRBV12-3 or TRBV12-4 and TRBJ2-4, with TRBD2 matching over 13 bases. This CDR3 region has 17 residues. J lost 5 bases, V lost 3 bases, and 7 bases had no gene match. CDR3 region: CASSFRLAGGRENIQYF. As DNA, the CDR3 is TGTGCCAGCAGTTTTCGACTAGCGGGAGGTCGGGAAAACATTCAGTACTTC.

This clonotype was detected only once. The V call is TRBV11-3, the J call TRBJ2-3; D ambiguous. CDR1 and CDR2 (germline): SGHNT, YENEEA. Deletions cut 1 base from V and 5 bases from J, with 10 bases between. The CDR3 consists of 14 residues. The CDR3 coding sequence is TGTGCCAGCAGCTTAGGGTTAGGGCAAGATACGCAGTATTTT. The encoded protein is CASSLGLGQDTQYF.